The next 13 T cell receptor beta chains were all read from a single sample in a study of preoperative IRX-2 immunotherapy in early breast cancer (dated by TCRdb to between 2018 and 2021). The treatment or condition label for this specimen denotes: preoperative locoregional IRX-2 cytokine immunotherapy. The method was the immunoSEQ multiplex PCR assay. The clones in this table, taken by TCRdb from immuneACCESS, are in-frame only. Not every clone is retained; where verified, under half of the shortfall comes from an unresolved V gene, and the cause of the rest is unknown. The sample has 5,800 or so clones on record, 70% to 75% of them singletons. The ten largest clones represent around 19% of the sample. The input for sequencing was tumor tissue, taken before IRX-2 immunotherapy. The receptors come from a human donor with breast cancer.

The gene calls are TRBV7-1 and TRBJ2-7; the D is unclear. TRBV7-1 is known as an ORF, though its function is uncertain. V lost 4 bases, J lost 6 bases, and 19 bases lay in between. The CDR3 runs to 15 residues. CDR3 sequence (DNA): TGTGCCAGCAGCTTAGTGGCTCTAAATGGGCGCGAGCAGTACTTC. As protein: CASSLVALNGREQYF.

V is TRBV5-1 and J is TRBJ2-3; 10 positions match TRBD2. V lost 5 bases to trimming and J lost 1 base; unmatched junction nucleotides: 7. This CDR3 spans 16 amino acids. In germline, CDR1 is SGHRS, CDR2 YFSETQ. The CDR3 nucleotides are TGCGCCAGCAGAAAAAGCGGGGGGGCTCGCACAGATACGCAGTATTTT. It encodes CASRKSGGARTDTQYF.

The genes are TRBV1 and TRBJ1-6. TRBV1 constitutes a pseudogene. The CDR3 contains 17 residues. Here the CDR3 reads CASSQDQGGAGNSPLHF. The CDR3 DNA reads TGCGCCAGCAGCCAAGATCAAGGAGGGGCGGGTAATTCACCCCTCCACTTT.

The chain combines TRBV2 with TRBJ2-2, with D uncertain. There are 14 residues in the CDR3. Looked up from germline, CDR1 is SNHLY and CDR2 is FYNNEI. V dropped 7 bases and J dropped 4 bases, with 13 bases sitting between them. In DNA, the CDR3 is TGTGCCAGCATAAGTCGATACTCCACCGGGGAGCTGTTTTTT. Amino acid sequence: CASISRYSTGELFF.

The rearrangement joins TRBV11-3 to TRBJ1-5, with TRBD1 matching 7 bases. Germline V gene sequence: CDR1 SGHNT, CDR2 YENEEA. The CDR3 runs 15 residues. The V and J ends lost 4 bases and 4 bases, in that order; junction bases with no gene match: 7. The CDR3 is CASSSDGTVNQPQHF. As DNA, the CDR3 is TGTGCCAGCAGCTCCGACGGGACAGTTAATCAGCCCCAGCATTTT.

This chain connects TRBV7-6 to TRBJ1-4; tentatively, D is TRBD1 (5 bases). The V and J ends lost 5 bases and 0 bases respectively, with 16 bases between them. This CDR3 region has 17 residues. CDR1 SGHVS and CDR2 FNYEAQ come from the germline V gene. This CDR3 reads CASSQAAGLATNEKLFF. The CDR3 DNA is TGTGCCAGCAGCCAAGCGGCAGGGCTAGCAACTAATGAAAAACTGTTTTTT.

The chain combines TRBV6-8 with TRBJ1-1, with D unresolved. Germline V gene lookup returns CDR1 MNHGY and CDR2 SAAAGT. The CDR3 extends over 17 amino acids. V lost 5 bases, J lost 4 bases, and 23 bases lay in between. The CDR3 coding sequence is TGTGCCAGCAGTCGTGGAAGGCAGGCCGGTTGGGGCACTGAAGCTTTCTTT. This sequence encodes CASSRGRQAGWGTEAFF.

This clone was observed a few times. J is TRBJ2-6 and V is TRBV18, with D unclear. The germline gives CDR1 KGHSH, CDR2 LQKENI. The CDR3 consists of 14 residues. V dropped 2 bases and J dropped 1 base, with 3 bases sitting between them. In DNA, the CDR3 is TGTGCCAGCTCACCAGGGTCTGGGGCCAACGTCCTGACTTTC. Translation: CASSPGSGANVLTF.

The chain uses TRBV28 and TRBJ1-1; possible D gene TRBD1, 6 bases. V was trimmed by 7 bases and J by 2 bases, leaving 17 bases between them. This CDR3 spans 15 amino acids. Looked up from germline, CDR1 is MDHEN and CDR2 is SYDVKM. The CDR3 reads CASTERGVINTEAFF. CDR3 in DNA: TGTGCCAGCACCGAAAGGGGGGTGATAAACACTGAAGCTTTCTTT.

V usage is TRBV14 and J usage is TRBJ1-1; TRBD1 matches at 7 bases. CDR3 length: 18 amino acids. Germline V CDR1 and CDR2: SGHDN, FVKESK. The V segment lost 2 bases and the J segment 4 bases; nucleotides outside the gene matches: 16. In DNA, the CDR3 is TGTGCCAGCAGCCAAAGGGGGCTCGGGACAGCGAAGAGCACTGAAGCTTTCTTT. Amino acid sequence: CASSQRGLGTAKSTEAFF. The variable domain in full, completed from reference TRBV14 and TRBJ1-1, reads EAGVTQFPSHSVIEKGQTVTLRCDPISGHDNLYWYRRVMGKEIKFLLHFVKESKQDESGMPNNRFLAERTGGTYSTLKVQPAELEDSGVYFCASSQRGLGTAKSTEAFFGQGTRLTVV.

The count of this clone is one. Here the CDR3 reads CASRAALAGLGNYGYTF. CDR3 nucleotide sequence: TGTGCCAGCAGAGCGGCCCTAGCGGGCTTAGGAAACTATGGCTACACCTTC. The V and J genes are TRBV28 and TRBJ1-2; no clear D. V was shortened by 6 bases and J by 2 bases, with 22 bases between the two germline ends. Per the germline V gene, CDR1 is MDHEN and CDR2 is SYDVKM. The CDR3 has 17 residues.

The chain links TRBV6-8 to TRBJ2-7; D perhaps matches TRBD1 (5 bases). Germline values: CDR1 MNHGY, CDR2 SAAAGT. The CDR3 length is 12 residues. Trimming removed 5 bases at V and 6 bases at J, with 11 bases between. The chain's CDR3 is CASSTTGTEQYF. DNA for the CDR3: TGTGCCAGCAGTACTACAGGAACCGAGCAGTACTTC.

The chain has TRBV6-8 and TRBJ1-4; D might be TRBD1 (5 bases). The CDR3 covers 15 residues. Deletions cut 5 bases from V and 4 bases from J, with 14 bases between. Looked up from germline, CDR1 is MNHGY and CDR2 is SAAAGT. Here the CDR3 reads CASSEAGRVNEKLFF. CDR3 sequence (DNA): TGTGCCAGCAGTGAGGCGGGACGGGTTAATGAAAAACTGTTTTTT.